The 16 T cell receptor beta chains presented below share a single source sample, sequenced in a study of type 1 and type 2 diabetes patients. Amplification started from genomic DNA. The TCR beta CDR3 region was amplified using 30 forward and 13 reverse primers. One entry per CDR3 protein results from TCRdb running MiXCR on the multiplex PCR reads. The data show some 250,000 distinct CDR3 sequences, 45% to 60% seen once. Sequenced: peripheral blood mononuclear cells (PBMCs). Receptors were obtained from a man aged 18 to 30 with type 2 diabetes.

Only a few counts were recorded for this clonotype. The rearrangement links TRBV10-2 to TRBJ2-5, with 7 bases lining up with TRBD2. The CDR3 loop spans 16 amino acids. Germline assignment: CDR1 WSHSY and CDR2 SAAADI. V shed 5 bases and J 1 base; nucleotides not matched to a gene: 10. The CDR3 reads CASSIGGAGAQETQYF. The CDR3 DNA is TGCGCCAGCAGTATCGGGGGTGCGGGAGCCCAAGAGACCCAGTACTTC.

The chain employs TRBV4-2 and TRBJ1-2; D uncertain. The CDR3 extends over 15 amino acids. CDR1 is LGHNA and CDR2 is YNFKEQ in the germline V gene. V dropped 0 bases and J dropped 6 bases, with 14 bases sitting between them. The CDR3 here is CASSQDLGERDGYTF. CDR3 coding DNA: TGTGCCAGCAGCCAAGATCTTGGGGAACGGGATGGCTACACCTTC.

The chain employs TRBV7-2 and TRBJ2-5, with D perhaps TRBD2 (6 bases). CDR1 and CDR2 (germline): SGHTA, FQGNSA. Trimming took 1 base from V and 7 from J, leaving 7 bases between them. The CDR3 runs to 12 residues. CDR3 DNA: TGTGCCAGCAGCTTAGTGGGGGGGACCCAGTACTTC. It codes for CASSLVGGTQYF.

This clonotype was detected only once. The chain uses TRBV10-3 and TRBJ1-1, with D perhaps TRBD1 (5 bases). This CDR3 comprises 14 residues. Trimming removed 4 bases from V and 0 bases from J, with 9 bases in between. Germline V CDR1 and CDR2: ENHRY, SYGVKD. CDR3 nucleotide sequence: TGTGCCATCAGTGTGACAGACCTGAACACTGAAGCTTTCTTT. It encodes CAISVTDLNTEAFF.

V gene TRBV6-1 combines with J gene TRBJ1-2; D call uncertain. The V end lost 7 bases, the J end lost 2 bases, and 14 bases lay between the germline ends. The CDR3 has 14 amino acids. Germline CDR1 is MNHNS and CDR2 is SASEGT. CDR3 loop: CASKGTGPNYGYTF. The CDR3 DNA follows: TGTGCCAGCAAAGGAACCGGCCCAAACTATGGCTACACCTTC.

This clonotype appeared a single time. J is TRBJ1-2 and V is TRBV19; TRBD1 aligns across 12 bases. Germline CDR1 is LNHDA and CDR2 is SQIVND (reference sequence). There are 16 residues in the CDR3. V dropped 4 bases and J dropped 4; count of bases not matched to a gene: 7. The CDR3 sequence: CASSTRDRGLAYGYTF. CDR3 nucleotide sequence: TGTGCCAGTAGTACCCGGGACAGGGGGCTCGCCTATGGCTACACCTTC.

This clonotype was seen more than once but under ten times. The chain uses TRBV19 and TRBJ1-4, with no clear D. V was trimmed by 4 bases and J by 0 bases, leaving 9 bases between them. Germline CDR1 LNHDA, CDR2 SQIVND (reference sequence). This CDR3 contains 15 residues. In DNA form, the CDR3 reads TGTGCCAGTAGTAGAGAAAGTTCAACTAATGAAAAACTGTTTTTT. This gives the protein CASSRESSTNEKLFF.

This chain connects TRBV2 to TRBJ2-3; D may be TRBD2 (6 bases). Per the germline V gene, CDR1 is SNHLY and CDR2 is FYNNEI. V was pared by 7 bases and J by 1 base, with 15 bases between. The CDR3 has 15 amino acids. CDR3 loop: CASISAGRGTDTQYF. The CDR3 DNA is TGTGCCAGCATATCAGCGGGCCGCGGCACAGATACGCAGTATTTT.

The V gene is TRBV19, the J gene TRBJ2-1; TRBD2 is a possible D gene (6 bases). The CDR3 is made up of 11 amino acids. V was cut by 6 bases and J by 13 bases, with 13 bases left in between. Germline loops: CDR1 LNHDA, CDR2 SQIVND (reference sequence). The CDR3 region has the DNA TGTGCCAGTAGCCTGGGGGGTCTTCAGTTCTTC. It specifies CASSLGGLQFF.

The chain has TRBV28 and TRBJ1-1; D gene ambiguous. The germline V and J ends were trimmed by 3 bases and 0 bases, with 8 bases remaining between them. Germline lookup yields CDR1 MDHEN and CDR2 SYDVKM. This CDR3 is 14 amino acids long. The CDR3 nucleotides read TGTGCCAGCAGTTTCGGGTACATGAACACTGAAGCTTTCTTT. Protein sequence: CASSFGYMNTEAFF.

The rearrangement links TRBV20-1 to TRBJ1-2, with D maybe TRBD1 (5 bases). This CDR3 spans 13 amino acids. Per the germline V gene, CDR1 is DFQATT and CDR2 is SNEGSKA (reference sequence). Trimming removed 1 base from V and 3 bases from J, with 9 bases in between. The CDR3 coding sequence is TGCAGTGCTAGAGGGGGGGTTGACTATGGCTACACCTTC. Amino acid sequence: CSARGGVDYGYTF.

V usage is TRBV9 and J usage is TRBJ2-2; D is unclear. Germline V lookup: CDR1 SGDLS, CDR2 YYNGEE. The CDR3 consists of 16 residues. Trimming took off 1 base at V and 6 bases at J, with 16 bases between the two ends. The CDR3 sequence: CASSVPPSMIAGELFF. The CDR3 DNA follows: TGTGCCAGCAGCGTACCACCCTCTATGATTGCCGGGGAGCTGTTTTTT.

This chain links TRBV7-8 with TRBJ2-3; 7 bases match TRBD1. CDR3 length equals 18 residues. Germline values: CDR1 SGHVS, CDR2 FQNEAQ. V was clipped by 4 bases and J by 0 bases; unmatched bases: 13. This CDR3 is CASSSPRGQVMSTDTQYF. The CDR3 DNA reads TGTGCCAGCAGCTCCCCGAGAGGACAGGTTATGAGCACAGATACGCAGTATTTT.

The rearrangement uses TRBV5-1 and TRBJ1-6; no definite D call. Trimming took 0 bases from V and 10 from J, leaving 14 bases between them. Germline-derived CDR1 and CDR2 are SGHRS and YFSETQ. The CDR3 is 15 amino acids. The CDR3: CASSLGAGNESPLHF. The CDR3 bases are TGCGCCAGCAGCTTGGGTGCGGGGAATGAATCACCCCTCCACTTT.

The chain links TRBV19 to TRBJ2-3; a possible D gene is TRBD1 (6 bases). Trimming left V 2 bases short and J 2 bases short, with 11 bases between. In germline, CDR1 is LNHDA, CDR2 SQIVND (reference sequence). The CDR3 has 15 residues. The CDR3 DNA sequence: TGTGCCAGTAGTATATTAACAGGGACCACAGATACGCAGTATTTT. Translated: CASSILTGTTDTQYF.

J is TRBJ2-2 and V is TRBV27; 13 bases line up with TRBD2. Trimming at V came to 9 bases and at J to 6 bases, leaving 13 bases not matched to a gene. This CDR3 spans 17 amino acids. Germline V lookup: CDR1 MNHEY, CDR2 SMNVEV (reference sequence). The CDR3 region is CASTSGGAGVYSGELFF. As DNA, the CDR3 is TGTGCCAGTACTAGCGGGGGGGCCGGAGTCTATTCCGGGGAGCTGTTTTTT.